Here is one T cell receptor (beta chain) with its context. The antigen is not known. Generated by immunoSEQ multiplex PCR, the TCRdb table keeps only in-frame clones and is missing some. The sample has approximately 45,000 clones; 85% are singletons. CDR1 and CDR2 (germline): SGHVS, FNYEAQ. The V segment lost 5 bases and the J segment 6 bases; nucleotides outside the gene matches: 9. This CDR3 is built from 15 residues. This entry belongs to a study of lymphopenia after photon versus proton radiotherapy. Overall study results and limits: Better survival with proton therapy was suggested as possible, not demonstrated. Oligoclonal CD8+ Temra expansion after nadir drove photon patients' diversity drop. Post-nadir TCR diversity decline inversely tracked overall survival among those who died. Under photons, naive T cells and diversity fell while effector/memory populations rose.

V gene TRBV7-6 combines with J gene TRBJ2-1; 8 nucleotides match TRBD1. This material consisted of peripheral blood, taken from a patient treated with photon-based radiotherapy. The TCR was taken from a man aged 40-55 years with gastric cancer. The CDR3 bases are TGTGCCAGCAGCGTACAGGGGGAGGTCGCCAATGAGCAGTTCTTC. Its translation: CASSVQGEVANEQFF.